Sequencing of this TCR beta chain was carried out in a study of blood T cell repertoires in COVID-19. Study overall: Sites in the United States, Italy and Spain provided acute and convalescent COVID-19 samples. Sources were T cells, B-cell-depleted T cells, or PBMCs; the material itself was cDNA or gDNA.

Study processing details: The authors estimated nucleated cell counts from reference gene primer amplification. Method: immunoSEQ multiplex PCR; TCRdb's copy keeps in-frame clones and lacks some. V, J and clone size are taken as reported in that table, and D and trimming were inferred from the DNA itself. The repertoire includes around 92,000 clones, about 82% of them detected once, and 20% to 30% sits in the top ten. The specimen was peripheral blood. The TCR comes from a human donor in a cohort sampled during active COVID-19.

The CDR3 is CASSLVAGGHEQYF. As DNA, the CDR3 is TGCGCCAGCAGCTTGGTCGCGGGAGGCCACGAGCAGTACTTC. This sequence joins TRBV5-1 and TRBJ2-7, with 8 nucleotides matching TRBD2. The CDR3 length is 14 residues. CDR1 is SGHRS, CDR2 YFSETQ, per germline. V was clipped by 0 bases and J by 5 bases; unmatched bases: 4.